The 12 T cell receptor beta chains presented below share a single source sample, sequenced in a study of response to subunit inactivated influenza vaccine. MiXCR was run by TCRdb on the RT-PCR reads, yielding one entry per CDR3 protein. The data hold 170,000 or so distinct CDR3 sequences, with approximately 12% observed a single time. The sequencing used CD8+ T cells sorted from PBMCs, collected approximately 25 months after vaccination. The receptors stem from a man aged 50-75 years who received an inactivated influenza vaccine.

The table lists this clonotype with a few counts. This rearrangement joins TRBV29-1 to TRBJ2-1, with 10 nucleotides matching TRBD2. J was trimmed by 7 bases and V by 3 bases; bases with no gene match: 9. Germline V gives CDR1 SQVTM, CDR2 ANQGSEA. CDR3 length: 15 amino acids. CDR3: CSVEVAGGSVNEQFF. The CDR3 nucleotides are TGCAGCGTTGAGGTAGCGGGAGGATCCGTGAATGAGCAGTTCTTC.

This chain uses TRBV6-1 with TRBJ1-1; D gene ambiguous. The germline CDR1 and CDR2 sequences are MNHNS and SASEGT. The CDR3 runs 16 residues. Trimming took off 2 bases at V and 0 bases at J, with 13 bases between the two ends. CDR3 coding DNA: TGTGCCAGCAGTGAATTTGGAGGAAAACTGAACACTGAAGCTTTCTTT. Translated: CASSEFGGKLNTEAFF.

This clonotype was observed at least ten times. V is TRBV5-8 and J is TRBJ1-1; tentatively, D is TRBD1 (6 bases). V lost 10 bases and J lost 1, with 14 bases in between. The CDR3 loop spans 13 amino acids. CDR1 and CDR2 (germline): SGHTS, YDEGEE. The chain's CDR3 is CARSTGPNTEAFF. The CDR3 DNA is TGTGCCCGATCAACAGGGCCGAACACTGAAGCTTTCTTT.

This clonotype was seen a few times. The CDR3 bases are TGCAGTGCTAGAGTGATGGCTAGCGGGGTTGAGCAGTACTTC. Protein product: CSARVMASGVEQYF. V and J are TRBV20-1 and TRBJ2-7, with 9 bases aligning to TRBD2. This CDR3 comprises 14 residues. V gave up 1 base and J gave up 7 bases; unmatched junction bases: 8. Germline V lookup: CDR1 DFQATT, CDR2 SNEGSKA (reference sequence).

This chain joins TRBV5-1 and TRBJ2-7; D gene unclear. V lost 3 bases and J lost 0, with 10 bases in between. CDR1 and CDR2 (germline): SGHRS, YFSETQ. The CDR3 is made up of 14 amino acids. The CDR3 coding sequence is TGCGCCAGCAGCTCTCAGTCCAACTCCTACGAGCAGTACTTC. Translating it yields CASSSQSNSYEQYF.

This clonotype came up many times. This chain joins TRBV6-5 and TRBJ2-1; the match to TRBD2 covers 8 bases. V was clipped by 0 bases and J by 9 bases; unmatched bases: 7. CDR1 is MNHEY and CDR2 is SVGAGI in the germline V gene. The CDR3 is made up of 15 amino acids. This CDR3 reads CASSYSPAGGIEQFF. In DNA form, the CDR3 reads TGTGCCAGCAGTTACTCCCCGGCGGGAGGAATTGAGCAGTTCTTC.

The chain links TRBV27 to TRBJ2-1; 9 nucleotides align to TRBD1. CDR1 is MNHEY and CDR2 is SMNVEV in the germline V gene (reference sequence). The CDR3 runs 15 residues. CDR3 amino acids: CAAGVQGQGYSEQFF. The DNA for the CDR3 is TGTGCTGCGGGGGTCCAGGGACAGGGTTATAGTGAGCAGTTCTTC.

The V call is TRBV3-1, the J call TRBJ2-7; D call uncertain. CDR1 is LGHDT and CDR2 is YNNKEL in the germline V gene (reference sequence). Trimming left V 4 bases short and J 3 bases short, with 13 bases between. The CDR3 has 14 amino acids. Written as DNA, the CDR3 is TGTGCCAGCAGCCCTAACCCCGTGATCTACGAGCAGTACTTC. This encodes CASSPNPVIYEQYF.

Many counts were recorded for this clonotype. CDR3 residues: CASSLGLDTQYF. The CDR3 DNA follows: TGTGCCAGCAGTCTGGGACTAGATACGCAGTATTTT. The chain joins TRBV12-3 or TRBV12-4 to TRBJ2-3; a possible D gene is TRBD2 (6 bases). CDR3 size: 12 residues. Trimming removed 5 bases from V and 5 bases from J, with 8 bases in between.

This clonotype was detected only a few times. The chain carries TRBV20-1 and TRBJ2-7; 7 bases are shared with TRBD2. The CDR3 contains 14 residues. Germline V gene sequence: CDR1 DFQATT, CDR2 SNEGSKA (reference sequence). V gave up 2 bases and J gave up 3 bases; unmatched junction bases: 7. CDR3 loop: CSARKGLAVYEQYF. Here the CDR3 DNA reads TGCAGTGCTAGAAAGGGGCTAGCGGTCTACGAGCAGTACTTC.

The V call is TRBV10-3, the J call TRBJ2-3; TRBD2 is a possible D gene (6 bases). Germline V gene data show CDR1 as ENHRY and CDR2 as SYGVKD. This CDR3 spans 13 amino acids. CDR3: CAARPAGTDTQYF. The DNA for the CDR3 is TGTGCAGCTCGACCGGCGGGAACAGATACGCAGTATTTT.

This clonotype appeared a few times. This rearrangement joins TRBV2 to TRBJ2-1; 9 bases are shared with TRBD2. This CDR3 comprises 15 residues. Looked up from germline, CDR1 is SNHLY and CDR2 is FYNNEI. Germline trimming cut 6 bases from V and 2 bases from J; bases unmatched to any gene: 5. CDR3 bases: TGTGCCAGCAGCCGGACTAGCGCAACCTACAATGAGCAGTTCTTC. It specifies CASSRTSATYNEQFF.